This is a list of T cell receptor beta chains from one sample in a study of somatic mutations in cytotoxic T cells in rheumatoid arthritis. Sequencing used immunoSEQ multiplex PCR; TCRdb keeps in-frame clones, though not all of them. The table includes 20,000 to 25,000 clones, roughly 84% detected once. Sequencing was performed on CD8+ T cells sorted from blood. All receptors derive from a woman between 45 and 65 years old in good health. The CDR3 runs from the conserved cysteine through the conserved F or W. The order of the fields is D gene, J gene, V gene, clone size, CDR3 protein, CDR3 DNA. A D gene is named only where the DNA matches it firmly. For some rows the clone size is stated as once, few or many, or as a class when expanded; others skip it.

>-|TRBJ2-1|TRBV27|-
CGAGYNEQFF
TGTGGGGCGGGTTACAATGAGCAGTTCTTC
>TRBD1|TRBJ1-2|TRBV6-6|-
CASSLWRGTEGYGYTF
TGTGCCAGCAGCCTGTGGCGGGGGACAGAAGGTTATGGCTACACCTTC
>-|TRBJ1-1|TRBV27|once
CASIGRGGNTEAFF
TGTGCCAGCATCGGGCGGGGGGGGAACACTGAAGCTTTCTTT
>-|TRBJ2-3|TRBV28|-
CASSTTRRVGQTDTQYF
TGTGCCAGCAGTACCACCCGTCGGGTCGGGCAGACAGATACGCAGTATTTT
>-|TRBJ2-3|TRBV6-1|-
CASNLLGTDTQYF
TGTGCCAGCAACTTACTGGGCACAGATACGCAGTATTTT
>-|TRBJ2-5|TRBV9|-
CASISCTQYF
TGTGCCAGCATCTCTTGTACCCAGTACTTC
>TRBD2|TRBJ2-3|TRBV10-2|-
CASSNRLASTDTQYF
TGCGCCAGCAGCAACCGACTAGCTTCCACAGATACGCAGTATTTT
>TRBD2|TRBJ2-1|TRBV29-1|-
CSVGLAAPPYNEQFF
TGCAGCGTTGGTCTAGCGGCACCCCCTTACAATGAGCAGTTCTTC
>TRBD2|TRBJ2-3|TRBV11-2|-
CASSRRGGGLTDTQYF
TGTGCCAGCAGCCGGCGGGGCGGGGGGCTAACAGATACGCAGTATTTT
>TRBD2|TRBJ2-3|TRBV15|-
CAVLRGSSGSTDTQYF
TGTGCCGTCCTAAGGGGATCTAGCGGGTCGACAGATACGCAGTATTTT
>-|TRBJ1-2|TRBV9|-
CASSVGQGPVYGYTF
TGTGCCAGCAGCGTAGGTCAGGGGCCGGTATATGGCTACACCTTC
>TRBD1|TRBJ1-2|TRBV7-8|-
CASSLRDRGQGYTF
TGTGCCAGCAGCTTAAGGGACAGGGGTCAAGGCTACACCTTC
>TRBD2|TRBJ2-2|TRBV9|-
CASSPTGGTGELFF
TGTGCCAGCAGCCCAACGGGGGGGACCGGGGAGCTGTTTTTT
>-|TRBJ2-7|TRBV11-2|-
CASSPRDKSSYEQYF
TGTGCCAGCAGCCCTCGGGACAAGAGCTCCTACGAGCAGTACTTC
>-|TRBJ2-5|TRBV7-6|-
CASSSTYPPVETQYF
TGTGCCAGCAGCTCAACATACCCCCCGGTAGAGACCCAGTACTTC
>TRBD1|TRBJ1-2|TRBV19|-
CASSMTGGINGYTF
TGTGCCAGTAGTATGACAGGGGGGATCAATGGCTACACCTTC
>TRBD2|TRBJ2-3|TRBV6-4|-
CASSPASGGSDTQYF
TGTGCCAGCAGCCCAGCCAGCGGGGGATCAGATACGCAGTATTTT
>TRBD2|TRBJ2-3|TRBV6-4|-
CASSDSGGGAADTQYF
TGTGCCAGCAGTGACTCCGGCGGGGGGGCTGCAGATACGCAGTATTTT
>-|TRBJ2-2|TRBV4-2|-
CASSLKTGWELFF
TGTGCCAGCAGCCTCAAGACAGGCTGGGAGCTGTTTTTT
>-|TRBJ1-1|TRBV6-6|-
CASSYTQGLNTEAFF
TGTGCCAGCAGTTACACGCAGGGGTTGAACACTGAAGCTTTCTTT
>TRBD1|TRBJ1-2|TRBV27|-
CASSLFSQGPYGYTF
TGTGCCAGCAGTTTATTTTCACAGGGGCCCTATGGCTACACCTTC
>-|TRBJ2-2|TRBV14|-
CANLRTDTSNTGELFF
TGTGCCAACCTTAGGACAGATACATCGAACACCGGGGAGCTGTTTTTT
>-|TRBJ1-4|TRBV28|-
CASSTRQNNEKLFF
TGTGCCAGCAGCACAAGGCAGAATAATGAAAAACTGTTTTTT
>-|TRBJ1-4|TRBV6-1|-
CASSEGHGREKLFF
TGTGCCAGCAGTGAGGGACACGGCCGGGAAAAACTGTTTTTT
>-|TRBJ2-1|TRBV7-6|-
CASREQGNEQFF
TGTGCCAGCAGAGAGCAGGGGAATGAGCAGTTCTTC
>-|TRBJ2-1|TRBV2|-
CASREGRARYNEQFF
TGTGCCAGCCGCGAAGGCAGGGCGAGATACAATGAGCAGTTCTTC
>TRBD1|TRBJ2-1|TRBV14|medium-sized
CASTPGQFSYNEQFF
TGTGCCAGCACCCCGGGACAGTTCTCCTACAATGAGCAGTTCTTC
>-|TRBJ2-3|TRBV9|few
CASSPQGRADTQYF
TGTGCCAGCAGCCCTCAAGGTCGGGCAGATACGCAGTATTTT
>-|TRBJ1-2|TRBV4-3|-
CASSPSDLYLYGYTF
TGCGCCAGCAGCCCCTCCGACTTATACCTCTATGGCTACACCTTC
>TRBD1|TRBJ1-2|TRBV27|-
CASSLSEGANLYGYTF
TGTGCCAGCAGTTTATCGGAGGGGGCCAACCTCTATGGCTACACCTTC
>-|TRBJ1-1|TRBV7-6|-
CASSPGSGNTEAFF
TGTGCCAGCAGCCCCGGCTCCGGGAACACTGAAGCTTTCTTT
>-|TRBJ2-1|TRBV7-6|-
CASSLVPGDSYNEQFF
TGTGCCAGCAGCTTAGTTCCAGGGGACTCCTACAATGAGCAGTTCTTC
>-|TRBJ1-6|TRBV5-4|-
CASSLGEYGTPLHF
TGTGCCAGCAGCCTGGGGGAATATGGGACACCCCTCCACTTT
>TRBD2|TRBJ2-7|TRBV10-1|-
CASSSGSSYEQYF
TGCGCCAGCAGCAGCGGGAGCTCCTACGAGCAGTACTTC
>TRBD2|TRBJ2-1|TRBV4-3|-
CASSLGLAGGVWDEQFF
TGCGCCAGCAGCCTAGGACTAGCGGGGGGTGTTTGGGATGAGCAGTTCTTC
>TRBD1|TRBJ1-2|TRBV5-5|once
CASSLGGQGLVDYGYTF
TGTGCCAGCAGCTTGGGGGGACAGGGGTTGGTTGACTATGGCTACACCTTC
>TRBD1|TRBJ2-5|TRBV5-6|-
CASSLEEGGEGETQYF
TGTGCCAGCAGCTTGGAGGAAGGGGGCGAGGGAGAGACCCAGTACTTC
>TRBD1|TRBJ2-3|TRBV11-2|-
CASSSGTAHTDTQYF
TGTGCCAGCAGCTCCGGGACAGCCCACACAGATACGCAGTATTTT
>-|TRBJ1-2|TRBV4-3|-
CASSQTILTEDYGYTF
TGCGCCAGCAGCCAAACGATTCTGACAGAGGACTATGGCTACACCTTC
>-|TRBJ2-1|TRBV9|-
CASSREFSSYNEQFF
TGTGCCAGCAGTCGGGAGTTCAGCTCCTACAATGAGCAGTTCTTC
>-|TRBJ1-1|TRBV4-2|-
CASSQANTEAFF
TGTGCCAGCAGCCAAGCAAACACTGAAGCTTTCTTT